This T cell receptor (beta chain) stems from a study of OX40 agonist ivuxolimab in advanced cancers. Overall study context: Ivuxolimab is a fully human IgG2 antibody that activates OX40 (CD134).

Study-level results: The antigen specificity of the peripheral T cells (those that were expanded) was not determined. Blood T cells, both CD4+ and CD8+, expanded clonally by week 6 at 0.1 to 3.0 mg/kg. Expanded clones were, on average, more numerous among CD8+ T cells than CD4+.

Notes on this clone: No antigen is known for it.

Germline-derived CDR1 and CDR2 are SGHVS and FQNEAQ. The CDR3 runs 19 residues. Unmatched junction bases numbered 14, after V lost 5 bases and J lost 1 base. Assay used: immunoSEQ multiplex PCR; TCRdb lists only in-frame clones, some missing. The sample includes about 74,000 clones, 70% to 85% of them seen just once. The chain has TRBV7-8 and TRBJ2-4, with TRBD2 matching 10 bases. The sequencing here drew on CD4+ or CD8+ T cells sorted from blood, taken in a trial of the OX40 agonist ivuxolimab. The receptor's source is an adult with an advanced solid tumor such as melanoma, head and neck, liver or kidney cancer. DNA of the CDR3: TGTGCCAGCAGCCAGCAGGCTAGCGGGAGAGGCGGGGCCAAAAACATTCAGTACTTC. Protein sequence: CASSQQASGRGGAKNIQYF.